These T cell receptor beta chains were read from a single sample in a study of CD8 T cells in Susac syndrome. TCRdb reanalysed the immunoSEQ multiplex PCR reads using MiXCR and keeps one entry per CDR3 protein. The repertoire holds some 180,000 distinct CDR3 sequences, with less than 95% as singletons. Sequenced: CD4+ T cells from PBMCs. The receptor set was obtained from a human donor in good health. The CDR3 runs from the conserved cysteine through the conserved F or W. D genes are given only for firm matches. The size field is filled for only some rows; it gives once, few, many or a size class.

cdr3_nt: TGCGCCAGCAGTAATAGGGGTGAAGAGACCCAGTACTTC
cdr3_aa: CASSNRGEETQYF
j_call: TRBJ2-5
d_call: NA
v_call: TRBV5-1
clone_size: NA

cdr3_nt: TGTGCCAGCAGTTCGGCCGGACCCTCGGGTGGCTACACCTTC
cdr3_aa: CASSSAGPSGGYTF
j_call: TRBJ1-2
d_call: NA
v_call: TRBV27
clone_size: NA

cdr3_nt: TGCAGCGTACCCGGGGGACAGACCTACGAGCAGTACTTC
cdr3_aa: CSVPGGQTYEQYF
j_call: TRBJ2-7
d_call: NA
v_call: TRBV29-1
clone_size: NA

cdr3_nt: TGCAGTGCGACGGGACTGCCGGCCTACGAGCAGTACTTC
cdr3_aa: CSATGLPAYEQYF
j_call: TRBJ2-7
d_call: NA
v_call: TRBV20-1
clone_size: NA

cdr3_nt: TGTGCCAGTGGGGGAACGGGAGTTTGGGGCAATGAGCAGTTCTTC
cdr3_aa: CASGGTGVWGNEQFF
j_call: TRBJ2-1
d_call: NA
v_call: TRBV27
clone_size: NA

cdr3_nt: TGCAGCACACTAGCGGGAACTGAGCAGTTCTTC
cdr3_aa: CSTLAGTEQFF
j_call: TRBJ2-1
d_call: TRBD2
v_call: TRBV29-1
clone_size: NA

cdr3_nt: TGCAGTGCTAGAGAACTAGGGAAGGGGAATGAGCAGTTCTTC
cdr3_aa: CSARELGKGNEQFF
j_call: TRBJ2-1
d_call: NA
v_call: TRBV20-1
clone_size: NA

cdr3_nt: TGTGCCAGCACTACACTCGGACCTCTAGCGGGAGGGTTAAGTGAGCAGTTCTTC
cdr3_aa: CASTTLGPLAGGLSEQFF
j_call: TRBJ2-1
d_call: TRBD2
v_call: TRBV6-2/TRBV6-3
clone_size: NA

cdr3_nt: TGTGCCACCAGCAGAGTCCCTAGCGGTTACCCCTACAATGAGCAGTTCTTC
cdr3_aa: CATSRVPSGYPYNEQFF
j_call: TRBJ2-1
d_call: TRBD2
v_call: TRBV15
clone_size: NA

cdr3_nt: TGTGCCAGCAGTGCCTATCTAGCGGGCGAGCAGTACTTC
cdr3_aa: CASSAYLAGEQYF
j_call: TRBJ2-7
d_call: TRBD2
v_call: TRBV6-2/TRBV6-3
clone_size: once

cdr3_nt: TGTGCCAGCTCACGCGGGCTCGGGGAGACCCAGTACTTC
cdr3_aa: CASSRGLGETQYF
j_call: TRBJ2-5
d_call: NA
v_call: TRBV18
clone_size: few

cdr3_nt: TGCAGTGCTAGGGGGGGGCGTATGGGGCAGTTCTTC
cdr3_aa: CSARGGRMGQFF
j_call: TRBJ2-1
d_call: NA
v_call: TRBV20-1
clone_size: NA

cdr3_nt: TGTGCCACCAGCAGAGATCACTATGGCTACACCTTC
cdr3_aa: CATSRDHYGYTF
j_call: TRBJ1-2
d_call: NA
v_call: TRBV15
clone_size: NA

cdr3_nt: TGTGCCAGCAGCCAAGGAACCGGGACATCTACCTACGAGCAGTACTTC
cdr3_aa: CASSQGTGTSTYEQYF
j_call: TRBJ2-7
d_call: NA
v_call: TRBV4-2
clone_size: once

cdr3_nt: TGTGCCTGGAGTCGTGGACTAGCGACGGGGGAGCAGTACTTC
cdr3_aa: CAWSRGLATGEQYF
j_call: TRBJ2-7
d_call: TRBD2
v_call: TRBV30
clone_size: NA

cdr3_nt: TGCAGTGCTACTAGGGTTCATTCGAACACCGGGGAGCTGTTTTTT
cdr3_aa: CSATRVHSNTGELFF
j_call: TRBJ2-2
d_call: NA
v_call: TRBV20-1
clone_size: NA

cdr3_nt: TGTGCCAGCAGTTACCGACAGTCCCTGAACACTGAAGCTTTCTTT
cdr3_aa: CASSYRQSLNTEAFF
j_call: TRBJ1-1
d_call: NA
v_call: TRBV27
clone_size: NA

cdr3_nt: TGTGCCAGCAGTTTATGGGACAGGGGCGCAGGTGGCTACACCTTC
cdr3_aa: CASSLWDRGAGGYTF
j_call: TRBJ1-2
d_call: TRBD1
v_call: TRBV12-3/TRBV12-4
clone_size: NA

cdr3_nt: TGTGCCAGCAGCCGTATTAGACAGGGGGTTATGAACACTGAAGCTTTCTTT
cdr3_aa: CASSRIRQGVMNTEAFF
j_call: TRBJ1-1
d_call: TRBD1
v_call: TRBV12-3/TRBV12-4
clone_size: NA

cdr3_nt: TGTGCCAGCTCACCCTTGCCGACTGGAGGGCAGTTCTTC
cdr3_aa: CASSPLPTGGQFF
j_call: TRBJ2-1
d_call: NA
v_call: TRBV18
clone_size: NA

cdr3_nt: TGTGCCAGTAGTCCCGGGGACACCCACAAAAACATTCAGTACTTC
cdr3_aa: CASSPGDTHKNIQYF
j_call: TRBJ2-4
d_call: NA
v_call: TRBV19
clone_size: NA

cdr3_nt: TGTGCCAGCAGCTTAGCCAGGAACACTGAAGCTTTCTTT
cdr3_aa: CASSLARNTEAFF
j_call: TRBJ1-1
d_call: NA
v_call: TRBV7-6
clone_size: NA

cdr3_nt: TGCAGTGCTAAGGAAGGCTACTACACCTTC
cdr3_aa: CSAKEGYYTF
j_call: TRBJ1-2
d_call: NA
v_call: TRBV20-1
clone_size: NA

cdr3_nt: TGTGCCAGCAGCCAGGCACAGCGAACTAATGAAAAACTGTTTTTT
cdr3_aa: CASSQAQRTNEKLFF
j_call: TRBJ1-4
d_call: NA
v_call: TRBV14
clone_size: NA

cdr3_nt: TGTGCCAGCTCACCGTTAGTAGCTTACAATGAGCAGTTCTTC
cdr3_aa: CASSPLVAYNEQFF
j_call: TRBJ2-1
d_call: NA
v_call: TRBV18
clone_size: NA

cdr3_nt: TGTGCCACCAGCTTCGCGGCCAGGGGCTCTGAAGCTTTCTTT
cdr3_aa: CATSFAARGSEAFF
j_call: TRBJ1-1
d_call: NA
v_call: TRBV15
clone_size: NA

cdr3_nt: TGTGCCACCAGTGATCCCACGACTAGCGGGAGGGCCGGGGCCCAGTACTTC
cdr3_aa: CATSDPTTSGRAGAQYF
j_call: TRBJ2-5
d_call: TRBD2
v_call: TRBV24-1
clone_size: NA

cdr3_nt: TGTGCCAGCAGCGTAGGCGACGAGCAGTACTTC
cdr3_aa: CASSVGDEQYF
j_call: TRBJ2-7
d_call: NA
v_call: TRBV9
clone_size: NA

cdr3_nt: TGTGCCAGCAGCTTAGGAATAGGGGGGCGGAACGAGCAGTACTTC
cdr3_aa: CASSLGIGGRNEQYF
j_call: TRBJ2-7
d_call: NA
v_call: TRBV7-2
clone_size: once